A selection of T cell receptor beta chains follows, all from one sample in a study of PD-1 blockade in classical Hodgkin lymphoma. Profiled with immunoSEQ multiplex PCR; TCRdb holds only in-frame clones, not every one. This table has fewer than 30,000 clones, roughly 80% appearing once. The sequencing here drew on peripheral blood mononuclear cells (PBMCs), taken before the second cycle of nivolumab. These receptors came from a human donor with classical Hodgkin lymphoma. Both conserved end residues are part of each CDR3. D genes are given only for firm matches. Where a row states a size, it is once, few, many or the class of an expanded clone; other rows omit it.

d_gene: NA
abundance: NA
v_gene: TRBV6-5
j_gene: TRBJ2-6
len: 14
CDR3aa: CASSISDGANVLTF
CDR3nt: TGTGCCAGCAGCATCTCGGATGGGGCCAACGTCCTGACTTTC

d_gene: TRBD2
abundance: NA
v_gene: TRBV28
j_gene: TRBJ2-3
len: 15
CDR3aa: CASSYQRGGTDTQYF
CDR3nt: TGTGCCAGCAGCTACCAGCGGGGGGGCACAGATACGCAGTATTTT

d_gene: TRBD1
abundance: once
v_gene: TRBV7-2
j_gene: TRBJ2-5
len: 13
CDR3aa: CASRRDRQETQYF
CDR3nt: TGTGCCAGCAGGCGGGACAGGCAAGAGACCCAGTACTTC

d_gene: NA
abundance: NA
v_gene: TRBV28
j_gene: TRBJ2-2
len: 14
CDR3aa: CASSGGLGTGELFF
CDR3nt: TGTGCCAGCAGTGGTGGGCTCGGGACCGGGGAGCTGTTTTTT

d_gene: NA
abundance: once
v_gene: TRBV6-5
j_gene: TRBJ1-5
len: 14
CDR3aa: CASRPVDSNQPQHF
CDR3nt: TGTGCCAGCAGGCCGGTAGATAGCAATCAGCCCCAGCATTTT

d_gene: TRBD1
abundance: NA
v_gene: TRBV2
j_gene: TRBJ1-1
len: 16
CDR3aa: CASRVGTGKVNTEAFF
CDR3nt: TGTGCCAGCAGAGTTGGGACAGGGAAGGTGAACACTGAAGCTTTCTTT

d_gene: NA
abundance: NA
v_gene: TRBV7-3
j_gene: TRBJ2-3
len: 20
CDR3aa: CASSLGGGRTGGPQTDTQYF
CDR3nt: TGTGCCAGCAGCTTAGGCGGTGGGCGAACGGGGGGCCCACAAACAGATACGCAGTATTTT

d_gene: NA
abundance: NA
v_gene: TRBV5-8
j_gene: TRBJ2-7
len: 14
CDR3aa: CASSFAASFYEQYF
CDR3nt: TGTGCCAGCAGCTTTGCAGCCTCATTCTACGAGCAGTACTTC

d_gene: TRBD2
abundance: few
v_gene: TRBV29-1
j_gene: TRBJ2-2
len: 13
CDR3aa: CSVTSGGAGELFF
CDR3nt: TGCAGCGTCACTAGCGGGGGCGCCGGGGAGCTGTTTTTT

d_gene: NA
abundance: NA
v_gene: TRBV9
j_gene: TRBJ2-1
len: 13
CDR3aa: CASSVDRVGEQFF
CDR3nt: TGTGCCAGCAGCGTAGACAGGGTGGGCGAGCAGTTCTTC

d_gene: NA
abundance: NA
v_gene: TRBV6-6
j_gene: TRBJ1-1
len: 15
CDR3aa: CASSYSHLDYTEAFF
CDR3nt: TGTGCCAGCAGTTACTCTCACCTCGACTACACTGAAGCTTTCTTT

d_gene: NA
abundance: NA
v_gene: TRBV4-3
j_gene: TRBJ2-1
len: 18
CDR3aa: CASSPDLLIQSSYNEQFF
CDR3nt: TGCGCCAGCAGCCCGGACCTTCTGATCCAGAGCTCCTACAATGAGCAGTTCTTC

d_gene: NA
abundance: NA
v_gene: TRBV30
j_gene: TRBJ2-7
len: 12
CDR3aa: CAWSDRAYEQYF
CDR3nt: TGTGCCTGGAGTGACAGGGCCTACGAGCAGTACTTC

d_gene: NA
abundance: NA
v_gene: TRBV2
j_gene: TRBJ1-6
len: 14
CDR3aa: CASSELDSNSPLHF
CDR3nt: TGTGCCAGCAGTGAATTGGACAGTAATTCACCCCTCCACTTT

d_gene: TRBD2
abundance: NA
v_gene: TRBV7-6
j_gene: TRBJ2-7
len: 17
CDR3aa: CASSLALLAGGNYEQYF
CDR3nt: TGTGCCAGCAGCTTAGCCCTGCTAGCGGGGGGCAACTACGAGCAGTACTTC

d_gene: NA
abundance: once
v_gene: TRBV7-9
j_gene: TRBJ2-7
len: 13
CDR3aa: CASSLMGAYEQYF
CDR3nt: TGTGCCAGCAGCTTAATGGGCGCCTACGAGCAGTACTTC

d_gene: NA
abundance: NA
v_gene: TRBV6-5
j_gene: TRBJ2-2
len: 14
CDR3aa: CASTRTVSTGELFF
CDR3nt: TGTGCCAGCACCAGGACGGTATCCACCGGGGAGCTGTTTTTT

d_gene: NA
abundance: NA
v_gene: TRBV7-9
j_gene: TRBJ2-7
len: 15
CDR3aa: CASSLAGRRTYEQYF
CDR3nt: TGTGCCAGCAGCTTAGCCGGCAGGCGAACCTACGAGCAGTACTTC

d_gene: NA
abundance: NA
v_gene: TRBV7-2
j_gene: TRBJ2-2
len: 13
CDR3aa: CASSRPNTGELFF
CDR3nt: TGTGCCAGCAGCCGTCCGAACACCGGGGAGCTGTTTTTT

d_gene: NA
abundance: NA
v_gene: TRBV6-1
j_gene: TRBJ2-2
len: 11
CDR3aa: CASSDTGELFF
CDR3nt: TGTGCCAGCAGCGACACCGGGGAGCTGTTTTTT

d_gene: NA
abundance: NA
v_gene: TRBV30
j_gene: TRBJ1-1
len: 11
CDR3aa: CAWGGWTEAFF
CDR3nt: TGTGCCTGGGGAGGATGGACTGAAGCTTTCTTT

d_gene: NA
abundance: NA
v_gene: TRBV4-2
j_gene: TRBJ1-2
len: 14
CDR3aa: CASSQEGTHHGYTF
CDR3nt: TGTGCCAGCAGCCAAGAAGGGACACATCATGGCTACACCTTC

d_gene: TRBD1
abundance: NA
v_gene: TRBV29-1
j_gene: TRBJ2-1
len: 13
CDR3aa: CSVAAGQGFEQFF
CDR3nt: TGCAGCGTAGCGGCAGGACAGGGTTTTGAGCAGTTCTTC